This TCR beta chain was obtained from a study of blood T cell repertoires in COVID-19. The authors' processing: Amplifying reference gene primers gave estimates of nucleated cell counts. Method: immunoSEQ multiplex PCR; TCRdb's copy keeps in-frame clones and lacks some. From that table come the V and J calls and clone size; the DNA was used to work out D and trimming. The data contain tens of thousands of clones, around 91% of them singletons. The germline V gene has CDR1 SGHRS and CDR2 YFSETQ. The CDR3 length is 15 residues. V lost 8 bases, J lost 0 bases, and 5 bases stayed unmatched. What was sequenced was peripheral blood. The rearrangement joins TRBV5-1 to TRBJ2-6; 7 nucleotides match TRBD1. The TCR was taken from a man aged 18-30 years with COVID-19, enrolled during active disease. The CDR3 nucleotides are TGCGCCAGTAGAACAGGGGCCTCTGGGGCCAACGTCCTGACTTTC. Translation: CASRTGASGANVLTF.